The T cell receptor (beta chain) described here comes from a study of blood T cell repertoires in COVID-19. For the study at large: Specimens from acute and convalescent COVID-19 originated in the United States, Italy and Spain. Nucleic acid was either cDNA or gDNA, and it came from T cells, B-cell-depleted T cells, or PBMCs.

Germline CDR1 MNHEY, CDR2 SMNVEV (reference sequence). CDR3 length: 16 amino acids. The V end was cut by 5 bases, the J end by 6 bases, with 20 bases between. Original methodology: Amplified reference gene primers provided the basis for estimating nucleated cell counts. The table came from immunoSEQ multiplex PCR; TCRdb's copy has only in-frame clones and leaves some out. V and J calls plus clone size are reproduced from that table; the DNA served to infer D and trimming. Found here are about 39,000 clones, 70% to 90% of them singletons; the top ten hold about 2.3%. The chain joins TRBV27 to TRBJ2-1; D not certain. Sequenced: peripheral blood. This clonotype originated in a human donor in a cohort sampled during active COVID-19. The CDR3 sequence: CASSTIGFSSLNEQFF. The CDR3 DNA reads TGTGCCAGCAGTACCATCGGGTTCTCATCTCTCAATGAGCAGTTCTTC.